Sequencing of this T cell receptor beta chain was carried out in a study of T-cell memory formation after mild COVID-19. TCRdb analysed the 5' RACE reads with MiXCR anew, one entry per CDR3 protein. The sample yields 530,000 or so distinct CDR3 sequences, roughly 17% seen once. The V end was cut by 7 bases, the J end by 1 base, with 10 bases between. Germline-derived CDR1 and CDR2 are SGHTA and FQGNSA. The CDR3 contains 13 residues. In this sample, this clonotype turned up many times. The receptor comes from an adult woman who had mild COVID-19 (a few samples of this study predate the infection). Cell type and time point are not known. V is TRBV7-2 and J is TRBJ1-1, with D unresolved. The sequenced sample was PBMCs or a T cell subset sorted from them (not recorded which). The CDR3 sequence: CASMQQWNTEAFF. The CDR3 DNA reads as TGTGCCAGCATGCAACAGTGGAACACTGAAGCTTTCTTT.